The 22 T cell receptor beta chains in this list originate from one sample, sequenced in a study of siplizumab effects on memory and regulatory T cells. The data were produced by immunoSEQ multiplex PCR, yet TCRdb's version contains in-frame clones alone and is incomplete. The table has about 91,000 clones, roughly 96% seen once. Sequencing used naive CD4+ T cells sorted from blood. The receptors originated from a human donor in good health.

This clone appeared once. The rearrangement links TRBV7-8 to TRBJ1-2, with TRBD1 matching 7 bases. The CDR3 has 13 residues. The V gene's germline CDR1 is SGHVS and CDR2 FQNEAQ. J was trimmed by 5 bases and V by 5 bases; bases with no gene match: 5. The CDR3 region has the DNA TGTGCCAGCAGCCCCCGGACAGGATATGGCTACACCTTC. Translation: CASSPRTGYGYTF.

The J gene is TRBJ1-3, the V gene TRBV12-5; no firm D call. The V end was cut by 6 bases, the J end by 4 bases, with 4 bases between. Germline V lookup: CDR1 LGHNT, CDR2 FRNRAP. The CDR3 contains 11 residues. The CDR3 protein is CASGRGNTIYF. CDR3 nucleotides: TGTGCTAGTGGGAGAGGAAACACCATATATTTT. The whole variable domain, remainder taken from reference TRBV12-5 and TRBJ1-3, is DARVTQTPRHKVTEMGQEVTMRCQPILGHNTVFWYRQTMMQGLELLAYFRNRAPLDDSGMPKDRFSAEMPDATLATLKIQPSEPRDSAVYFCASGRGNTIYFGEGSWLTVV.

The chain recombines TRBV18 with TRBJ2-5, with 10 bases identical to TRBD2. Germline V gene sequence: CDR1 KGHSH, CDR2 LQKENI. The V segment lost 4 bases and the J segment 4 bases; nucleotides outside the gene matches: 9. CDR3 length: 16 residues. In nucleotides, the CDR3 is TGTGCCAGCTCACAGGGGCTAGCGGGGGCTGGAGAGACCCAGTACTTC. Translating gives CASSQGLAGAGETQYF.

This clone was picked up one time. The genes are TRBV5-6 and TRBJ1-2; 7 nucleotides line up with TRBD1. The CDR3 has 15 amino acids. V shed 4 bases and J 4 bases; nucleotides not matched to a gene: 10. Germline CDR1 SGHDT, CDR2 YYEEEE. CDR3 coding DNA: TGTGCCAGCAGCCCAACTCCGGGACAGATCTATGGCTACACCTTC. It codes for CASSPTPGQIYGYTF.

V usage is TRBV28 and J usage is TRBJ1-2; D uncertain. Trimming took off 2 bases at V and 2 bases at J, with 9 bases between the two ends. CDR1 is MDHEN and CDR2 is SYDVKM in the germline V gene. The CDR3 extends over 14 amino acids. The CDR3 region is CASSLGAGNYGYTF. Here the CDR3 DNA reads TGTGCCAGCAGTTTAGGAGCGGGAAACTATGGCTACACCTTC.

This chain links TRBV2 with TRBJ2-3, with 8 nucleotides matching TRBD2. Germline trimming cut 8 bases from V and 3 bases from J; bases unmatched to any gene: 10. This CDR3 has 15 amino acids. Germline V gene data show CDR1 as SNHLY and CDR2 as FYNNEI. The CDR3 sequence is CASGSGGAGTDTQYF. The CDR3 coding sequence is TGTGCCAGCGGCTCGGGGGGGGCCGGGACAGATACGCAGTATTTT. Filled out from reference TRBV2 and TRBJ2-3, the complete variable domain reads EPEVTQTPSHQVTQMGQEVILRCVPISNHLYFYWYRQILGQKVEFLVSFYNNEISEKSEIFDDQFSVERPDGSNFTLKIRSTKLEDSAMYFCASGSGGAGTDTQYFGPGTRLTVL.

The chain recombines TRBV5-4 with TRBJ1-1; 9 bases fit TRBD1. This CDR3 region has 15 residues. CDR1 is SGHNT and CDR2 is YYREEE in the germline V gene (reference sequence). Germline trimming cut 5 bases from V and 0 bases from J; bases unmatched to any gene: 5. For the CDR3, the DNA is TGTGCCAGCAGGCCCCGGGACAGGGTGAACACTGAAGCTTTCTTT. It codes for CASRPRDRVNTEAFF.

CDR3 residues: CASSEMRLAGGETQYF. The CDR3 DNA sequence: TGTGCCAGCAGTGAAATGCGACTAGCGGGGGGAGAGACCCAGTACTTC. The chain uses TRBV6-1 and TRBJ2-5; TRBD2 matches 13 bases. The V and J ends lost 2 bases and 4 bases, in that order; junction bases with no gene match: 4. The CDR3 is 16 amino acids. CDR1 is MNHNS and CDR2 is SASEGT in the germline V gene.

V and J are TRBV7-2 and TRBJ2-1, with a tentative D call TRBD1 (6 bases). The CDR3 is 16 residues long. V was clipped by 1 base and J by 4 bases, with 14 bases between them. The germline gives CDR1 SGHTA, CDR2 FQGNSA. DNA for the CDR3: TGTGCCAGCAGCTTAGAGCATGGGGACACTTACAATGAGCAGTTCTTC. It encodes CASSLEHGDTYNEQFF.

This clone was found once. This sequence joins TRBV5-1 and TRBJ2-3; 10 bases match TRBD1. V was clipped by 7 bases and J by 3 bases; unmatched bases: 8. This CDR3 comprises 15 residues. The germline CDR1 and CDR2 sequences are SGHRS and YFSETQ. The CDR3 region has the DNA TGCGCCAGCGGCAGAGGACAGGGGGATACAGATACGCAGTATTTT. It translates to CASGRGQGDTDTQYF.

J is TRBJ2-2 and V is TRBV15; a possible D gene is TRBD1 (6 bases). Germline V gives CDR1 LNHNV, CDR2 YYDKDF (reference sequence). The CDR3 is 16 residues long. Trimming pared 1 base from V and 1 base from J, leaving 10 bases between. The chain's CDR3 is CATSRGDIRNTGELFF. DNA for the CDR3: TGTGCCACCAGCAGAGGGGACATAAGGAACACCGGGGAGCTGTTTTTT. The variable domain in full, completed from reference TRBV15 and TRBJ2-2, reads DAMVIQNPRYQVTQFGKPVTLSCSQTLNHNVMYWYQQKSSQAPKLLFHYYDKDFNNEADTPDNFQSRRPNTSFCFLDIRSPGLGDTAMYLCATSRGDIRNTGELFFGEGSRLTVL.

This chain's CDR3 is CASSVTTTSRETQYF. Here the CDR3 DNA reads TGTGCCAGCAGCGTAACGACAACGAGTCGAGAGACCCAGTACTTC. This chain joins TRBV9 and TRBJ2-5, with no clear D. The CDR3 runs 15 residues. Looked up from germline, CDR1 is SGDLS and CDR2 is YYNGEE. The V end was cut by 1 base, the J end by 4 bases, with 14 bases between.

The DNA for the CDR3 is TGTGCCAGCAGTCCCCCCCTGGGCTATACCTACGAGCAGTACTTC. Translating gives CASSPPLGYTYEQYF. The rearrangement uses TRBV6-6 and TRBJ2-7; D is uncertain. CDR3 length equals 15 residues. CDR1 and CDR2 from the germline V gene are MNHNY and SVGAGI (reference sequence). Trimming removed 5 bases at V and 2 bases at J, with 16 bases between.

The gene calls are TRBV7-2 and TRBJ2-1; no firm D call. Germline CDR1 is SGHTA and CDR2 is FQGNSA. The CDR3 extends over 12 amino acids. V was cut by 4 bases and J by 7 bases, with 8 bases left in between. The CDR3 nucleotides are TGTGCCAGCAGCTACCAGAGGAATGAGCAGTTCTTC. Protein product: CASSYQRNEQFF.

V usage is TRBV7-2 and J usage is TRBJ2-3; no firm D call. V lost 5 bases and J lost 2, with 23 bases in between. CDR1 SGHTA and CDR2 FQGNSA come from the germline V gene. The CDR3 is 18 amino acids. The CDR3 spells CASSLGVATPYFTDTQYF. CDR3 in DNA: TGTGCCAGCAGCCTTGGGGTGGCTACACCATACTTCACAGATACGCAGTATTTT.

This clone appeared once. V gene TRBV19 combines with J gene TRBJ2-7, with 9 bases identical to TRBD1. V lost 1 base and J lost 5; bases outside the gene matches: 3. The CDR3 consists of 14 residues. Germline loops: CDR1 LNHDA, CDR2 SQIVND (reference sequence). The CDR3 DNA reads TGTGCCAGTAGTATAGGGACAGGGGTTGACGAGCAGTACTTC. Protein: CASSIGTGVDEQYF. Together with reference TRBV19 and TRBJ2-7, the CDR3 gives the full variable domain: DGGITQSPKYLFRKEGQNVTLSCEQNLNHDAMYWYRQDPGQGLRLIYYSQIVNDFQKGDIAEGYSVSREKKESFPLTVTSAQKNPTAFYLCASSIGTGVDEQYFGPGTRLTVT.

The chain uses TRBV7-9 and TRBJ2-3; D ambiguous. The ends were cut back, 5 bases at V and 1 base at J, with 10 bases in the middle. The CDR3 has 14 residues. The germline V gene has CDR1 SEHNR and CDR2 FQNEAQ (reference sequence). The CDR3: CASSKTLGTDTQYF. The CDR3 DNA reads as TGTGCCAGCAGCAAGACCTTGGGCACAGATACGCAGTATTTT.

This rearrangement joins TRBV28 to TRBJ1-2, with TRBD1 as a possible D gene (6 bases). The germline gives CDR1 MDHEN, CDR2 SYDVKM. The V gene lost 7 bases and the J gene lost 7 bases, with 25 bases spanning the gap. The CDR3 extends over 16 amino acids. The chain's CDR3 is CASTPPYGGGAVGYTF. The CDR3 bases are TGTGCCAGCACACCCCCCTATGGGGGGGGCGCAGTTGGCTACACCTTC.

The chain couples TRBV9 to TRBJ1-2; maybe TRBD1 (5 bases). The CDR3 runs 15 residues. V was pared by 0 bases and J by 13 bases, with 22 bases between. The germline V gene encodes CDR1 SGDLS and CDR2 YYNGEE. CDR3 DNA sequence: TGTGCCAGCAGCGTAGAGAACGGGGACTCGGAACGGGTCACCTTC. Protein sequence: CASSVENGDSERVTF.

The chain is built from TRBV12-5 and TRBJ1-2, with 7 bases that match TRBD1. Trimming cost V 5 bases and J 4 bases; bases outside gene matches: 7. The CDR3 sequence is 14 residues long. The V gene's germline CDR1 is LGHNT and CDR2 FRNRAP. The CDR3 spells CASGPSGTVYGYTF. The CDR3 DNA reads TGTGCTAGTGGTCCCTCCGGGACAGTCTATGGCTACACCTTC.

This rearrangement joins TRBV7-8 to TRBJ2-1; the D gene could be TRBD1 or TRBD2 (6 bases each). V was shortened by 1 base and J by 4 bases, with 11 bases between the two germline ends. CDR1 and CDR2 from the germline V gene are SGHVS and FQNEAQ. The CDR3 covers 15 residues. The CDR3 DNA reads as TGTGCCAGCAGCTTAGACGGGGGCCCATACAATGAGCAGTTCTTC. Translating gives CASSLDGGPYNEQFF.

The V and J genes are TRBV12-5 and TRBJ2-1, with D unclear. The CDR3 is 14 residues long. Germline loops: CDR1 LGHNT, CDR2 FRNRAP. The V gene lost 2 bases and the J gene lost 5 bases, with 10 bases spanning the gap. CDR3 DNA: TGTGCTAGTGGTTTGCCAAGGCCCAACAATGAGCAGTTCTTC. This translates into CASGLPRPNNEQFF. The full variable domain, with the rest looked up from reference TRBV12-5 and TRBJ2-1, is DARVTQTPRHKVTEMGQEVTMRCQPILGHNTVFWYRQTMMQGLELLAYFRNRAPLDDSGMPKDRFSAEMPDATLATLKIQPSEPRDSAVYFCASGLPRPNNEQFFGPGTRLTVL.